This passage covers 18 T cell receptor beta chains from one sample sequenced in a study of blood T cell repertoires in COVID-19. Measured with immunoSEQ multiplex PCR; TCRdb has only the in-frame clones, and not every one. The sample yields approximately 100,000 clones, roughly 92% seen once. The material sequenced was peripheral blood. Receptors originate from a man between 65 and 85 years old with acute or convalescent COVID-19.

This clone has a single count. The J gene is TRBJ2-1, the V gene TRBV4-3, with TRBD2 matching 9 bases. The CDR3 length is 16 residues. CDR1 is LGHNA and CDR2 is YSLEER in the germline V gene. With 3 bases clipped from V and 5 bases from J, the junction kept 8 bases outside the gene matches. DNA of the CDR3: TGCGCCAGCAGCCATCTTCTAGCGGGGTCGAACAATGAGCAGTTCTTC. Translated: CASSHLLAGSNNEQFF.

The chain employs TRBV5-8 and TRBJ1-3; 11 nucleotides align to TRBD1. The trim removed 4 bases at V and 1 base at J, leaving 4 bases unmatched. Germline CDR1 is SGHTS and CDR2 is YDEGEE. The CDR3 contains 16 residues. This CDR3 reads CASSLGQGASGNTIYF. DNA of the CDR3: TGTGCCAGCAGCCTCGGACAGGGGGCATCTGGAAACACCATATATTTT.

V gene TRBV6-5 combines with J gene TRBJ1-1, with D possibly TRBD1 on 6 matching bases. This CDR3 is 13 amino acids long. Trimming shortened V by 0 bases and J by 4 bases, and 6 bases separated the two germline ends. Germline values: CDR1 MNHEY, CDR2 SVGAGI. CDR3 in amino acids: CASSYSGGTEAFF. CDR3 bases: TGTGCCAGCAGTTACTCAGGGGGCACTGAAGCTTTCTTT.

The chain joins TRBV3-1 (or the pseudogene TRBV3-2) to TRBJ1-4; tentative D call: TRBD1 (5 bases). V gave up 0 bases and J gave up 1 base, with 12 bases separating them. CDR1 is LGHDT and CDR2 is YNNKEL in the germline V gene (reference sequence). The length of the CDR3 is 17 residues. The CDR3 nucleotides read TGTGCCAGCAGCCAAGATTGGGCAGGGTTAACTAATGAAAAACTGTTTTTT. Translating it yields CASSQDWAGLTNEKLFF.

The chain recombines TRBV9 with TRBJ2-7; 9 bases are shared with TRBD1. In germline, CDR1 is SGDLS, CDR2 YYNGEE. Germline trimming cut 4 bases from V and 2 bases from J; bases unmatched to any gene: 4. This CDR3 is built from 14 residues. CDR3 DNA sequence: TGTGCCAGCAGCCCTCGACAGGGGGCCTACGAGCAGTACTTC. Protein sequence: CASSPRQGAYEQYF. The variable domain in full, completed from reference TRBV9 and TRBJ2-7, reads DSGVTQTPKHLITATGQRVTLRCSPRSGDLSVYWYQQSLDQGLQFLIQYYNGEERAKGNILERFSAQQFPDLHSELNLSSLELGDSALYFCASSPRQGAYEQYFGPGTRLTVT.

This chain joins TRBV5-5 and TRBJ1-4, with 7 positions matching TRBD1. Per germline, CDR1 SGHKS and CDR2 YYEKEE (reference sequence). Germline trimming cut 6 bases from V and 8 bases from J; bases unmatched to any gene: 10. This CDR3 has 14 amino acids. CDR3: CASNRGPSGEKLFF. The CDR3 region has the DNA TGTGCCAGCAACAGGGGCCCCTCGGGAGAAAAACTGTTTTTT.

CDR3 loop: CASSPVPVNYGYTF. DNA for the CDR3: TGTGCCAGCTCACCGGTTCCGGTGAACTATGGCTACACCTTC. The V and J genes are TRBV18 and TRBJ1-2; D unresolved. V shed 3 bases and J shed 2 bases, with 10 bases lying between them. Germline values: CDR1 KGHSH, CDR2 LQKENI. CDR3 length: 14 residues.

J is TRBJ1-2 and V is TRBV18, with D perhaps matching TRBD1 (5 bases). CDR1 is KGHSH and CDR2 is LQKENI in the germline V gene. This CDR3 is built from 14 residues. Trimming removed 3 bases at V and 4 bases at J, with 12 bases between. The CDR3 region has the DNA TGTGCCAGCTCACCGAGTAGACAGAGCTATGGCTACACCTTC. Translation: CASSPSRQSYGYTF.

The sample holds one count of this clone. J is TRBJ1-5 and V is TRBV15; the D is unclear. The V end was cut by 1 base, the J end by 2 bases, with 6 bases between. This CDR3 has 14 residues. Germline V CDR1 and CDR2: LNHNV, YYDKDF (reference sequence). The CDR3 DNA is TGTGCCACCAGCAGAGTAATCGGCAATCAGCCCCAGCATTTT. This translates into CATSRVIGNQPQHF.

The CDR3 DNA sequence: TGCGCCAGCAGCTCGGACAGGGTCGACACTGAAGCTTTCTTT. Amino acids: CASSSDRVDTEAFF. The genes are TRBV5-1 and TRBJ1-1; 8 positions agree with TRBD1. Germline-derived CDR1 and CDR2 are SGHRS and YFSETQ. The CDR3 runs to 14 residues. V trimming: 3 bases; J trimming: 3 bases; junction bases outside the gene matches: 4.

This sequence joins TRBV7-9 and TRBJ1-5, with a possible D match to TRBD1 (6 bases). The V gene's germline CDR1 is SEHNR and CDR2 FQNEAQ (reference sequence). The CDR3 loop spans 13 amino acids. Trimming stripped 4 bases from V and 4 bases from J, with 8 bases between. The CDR3 loop reads CASSSQGNQPQHF. Here the CDR3 DNA reads TGTGCCAGCAGCTCTCAGGGGAATCAGCCCCAGCATTTT.

The rearrangement uses TRBV29-1 and TRBJ2-1, with 12 bases identical to TRBD2. The CDR3 is made up of 14 amino acids. The ends lost 6 bases at V and 7 bases at J; junction bases unmatched: 7. Germline CDR1 is SQVTM and CDR2 is ANQGSEA. This CDR3 reads CSVRLAGVMNEQFF. CDR3 bases: TGCAGCGTCCGACTAGCGGGAGTTATGAATGAGCAGTTCTTC.

In regard to this clone: Other DNA sequences of this sample code for an identical CDR3. The gene calls are TRBV5-4 and TRBJ2-5, with a possible D match to TRBD2 (6 bases). Germline assignment: CDR1 SGHNT and CDR2 YYREEE (reference sequence). CDR3 length: 13 amino acids. V gave up 0 bases and J gave up 5 bases, with 8 bases separating them. For the CDR3, the DNA is TGTGCCAGCAGCTTGGCTGGGGGGGAGACCCAGTACTTC. It codes for CASSLAGGETQYF. The variable domain in full, completed from reference TRBV5-4 and TRBJ2-5, reads ETGVTQSPTHLIKTRGQQVTLRCSSQSGHNTVSWYQQALGQGPQFIFQYYREEENGRGNFPPRFSGLQFPNYSSELNVNALELDDSALYLCASSLAGGETQYFGPGTRLLVL.

This chain joins TRBV21-1 and TRBJ2-1; the table gives TRBD1 as D, unverified against the DNA. TRBV21-1 is listed as a pseudogene. CDR3 length: 19 residues. The CDR3 loop is CASSKVAAGDRIPHNEQFF. The CDR3 nucleotides are TGTGCCAGCAGCAAAGTCGCCGCAGGGGACAGGATACCCCACAATGAGCAGTTCTTC.

The chain employs TRBV19 and TRBJ2-7; possibly TRBD1 for D (5 bases). Germline lookup yields CDR1 LNHDA and CDR2 SQIVND (reference sequence). This CDR3 comprises 14 residues. V was clipped by 3 bases and J by 3 bases, with 12 bases between them. Here the CDR3 reads CASSIGWGHYEQYF. Written as DNA, the CDR3 is TGTGCCAGTAGTATCGGCTGGGGCCACTACGAGCAGTACTTC.

This clone was seen a single time. V gene TRBV4-1 combines with J gene TRBJ2-7, with TRBD2 matching 8 bases. Trimming cost V 0 bases and J 1 base; bases outside gene matches: 5. Germline CDR1 and CDR2: MGHRA and YSYEKL. This CDR3 has 16 residues. The CDR3 nucleotides read TGCGCCAGCAGCCAAGATGGAGTAGCGGGATCCTACGAGCAGTACTTC. Translation: CASSQDGVAGSYEQYF.

The CDR3 sequence is CASMGAVQETQYF. CDR3 bases: TGTGCCAGCATGGGGGCGGTCCAAGAGACCCAGTACTTC. The chain uses TRBV12-3 or TRBV12-4 and TRBJ2-5; maybe TRBD1 (6 bases). The CDR3 covers 13 residues. The V end lost 7 bases, the J end lost 1 base, and 10 bases lay between the germline ends.

The genes are TRBV6-5 and TRBJ2-5; TRBD2 is a possible D gene (5 bases). The CDR3 extends over 12 amino acids. V lost 9 bases and J lost 5, with 13 bases in between. Germline V gives CDR1 MNHEY, CDR2 SVGAGI. CDR3 region: CASARRGETQYF. The CDR3 nucleotides read TGTGCCAGTGCCCGCCGGGGTGAGACCCAGTACTTC.